This TCR beta chain comes out of a study of T cells in Graves' hyperthyroidism and ophthalmopathy. Amplified TCR beta CDR3 regions derived from RNA transcripts. Initially, a first-round RT-PCR of the TCR CDR3 employed the HTBI primer set. TCRdb re-called the multiplex PCR reads through MiXCR, storing one row per CDR3 protein. The sample lists about 360,000 distinct CDR3 sequences, around 13% seen once, with 9.2% in the top ten. From germline, CDR1 is MDHEN and CDR2 SYDVKM. The CDR3 is 16 residues long. Unmatched junction bases numbered 6, after V lost 5 bases and J lost 1 base. There are many counts of this clonotype.

The sequence was collected from a woman aged 18-29 years with Graves' hyperthyroidism. The genes are TRBV28 and TRBJ2-1; the match to TRBD1 covers 9 bases. The specimen was blood. The CDR3 loop is CASSTTGGVSYNEQFF. CDR3 sequence (DNA): TGTGCCAGCAGTACGACAGGGGGTGTTTCCTACAATGAGCAGTTCTTC.